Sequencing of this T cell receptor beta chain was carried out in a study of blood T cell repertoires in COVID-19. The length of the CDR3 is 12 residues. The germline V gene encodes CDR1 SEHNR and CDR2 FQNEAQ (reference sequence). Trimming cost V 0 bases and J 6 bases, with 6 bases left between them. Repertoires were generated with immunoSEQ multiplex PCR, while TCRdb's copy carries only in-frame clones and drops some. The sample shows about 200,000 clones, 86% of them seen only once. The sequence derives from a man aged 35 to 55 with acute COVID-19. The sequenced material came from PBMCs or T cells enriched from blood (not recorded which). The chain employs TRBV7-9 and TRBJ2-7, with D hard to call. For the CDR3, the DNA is TGTGCCAGCAGCTTAGCGTTAGTCGAGCAGTACTTC. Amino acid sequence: CASSLALVEQYF.